The sequence of this T cell receptor beta chain was determined in a study of shared clonotypes between healthy human individuals. Trimming shortened V by 3 bases and J by 3 bases, and 7 bases separated the two germline ends. The CDR3 covers 12 residues. Germline CDR1 SGHDT, CDR2 YYEEEE. This clone was detected only once. An even split of each subset's genomic DNA across several immunoSEQ plates was performed. TCRdb keeps only in-frame clones here, not all; method: immunoSEQ multiplex PCR. The sample records approximately 2.3 million clones, approximately 93% being singletons. The J gene is TRBJ2-7, the V gene TRBV5-6; D may be TRBD2 (5 bases). Sequencing used naive CD4+ T cells from PBMCs. Indicated subset: CD45RA+ positively selected. This clonotype originated in a man between 18 and 35 years old in good health. Some clones in this sample may be carry-over from other donors' samples. The CDR3: CASSSGFYEQYF. CDR3 nucleotide sequence: TGTGCCAGCAGCTCGGGGTTCTACGAGCAGTACTTC.